This T cell receptor beta chain came from a study of blood T cells in healthy people across ages. Total RNA extracted from each sample amounted to at least 6 micrograms. General observations from the study: A greater number of naive CD4+ cells and higher diversity distinguished long-lived donors from aged donors. Roughly linear age-related decline in beta diversity appeared, significant by age 40.

On this clonotype itself: The antigen remains unidentified. Germline is not matched at one junction end, which may reflect a read error.

The authors ran a second PCR of roughly 6 to 12 cycles using a sample-barcoded 5' primer and a J-beta primer mix. Each cDNA molecule was tagged by a template-switch adaptor that had 12 random nucleotides. TCRdb passed the 5' RACE reads through MiXCR, listing each CDR3 protein once. The sample has approximately 670,000 distinct CDR3 sequences, 40% to 45% seen once. CDR1 and CDR2 from the germline V gene are MNHEY and SVGEGT. There are 18 residues in the CDR3. The clonotype was recovered from an elderly man in good health. The J gene is TRBJ2-1, the V gene TRBV6-2 or TRBV6-3; maybe TRBD2 (5 bases). The sequenced material came from blood. CDR3 region: CASSWPSSQRSIYNEPFF. The DNA of the CDR3 is TGTGCCAGCAGTTGGCCCTCAAGCCAGCGGTCGATATACAATGAGCCGTTCTTC.